This T cell receptor beta chain was sequenced during a study of blood T cell repertoires in COVID-19. V shed 6 bases and J shed 6 bases, with 17 bases lying between them. This CDR3 region has 14 residues. Germline V lookup: CDR1 SGHAT, CDR2 FQNNGV. This table comes from immunoSEQ multiplex PCR, and its TCRdb copy is limited to in-frame clones, with some not included. The table shows under 200,000 clones, with about 91% occurring only once. Source material: PBMCs or T cells enriched from blood (not recorded which). V usage is TRBV11-2 and J usage is TRBJ1-1, with a tentative D call TRBD1 (5 bases). The sequence was collected from a woman under 30 who had recovered from COVID-19. Here the CDR3 reads CASRGFRGGAEAFF. CDR3 DNA sequence: TGTGCCAGCAGGGGGTTTAGGGGTGGGGCTGAAGCTTTCTTT. Full variable domain (missing parts from reference TRBV11-2 and TRBJ1-1): EAGVAQSPRYKIIEKRQSVAFWCNPISGHATLYWYQQILGQGPKLLIQFQNNGVVDDSQLPKDRFSAERLKGVDSTLKIQPAKLEDSAVYLCASRGFRGGAEAFFGQGTRLTVV.